The 25 T cell receptor beta chains below were found in one sample sequenced in a study of T cell responses to AZD1222 COVID-19 vaccine. Method: immunoSEQ multiplex PCR; TCRdb's copy keeps in-frame clones and lacks some. The sample shows 55,000 to 65,000 clones, 75% to 90% of them seen only once. The sample was peripheral blood, taken 28 days after the second AZD1222 dose. These receptors were taken from an adult who received the AZD1222 COVID-19 vaccine.

This rearrangement joins TRBV30 to TRBJ2-2; TRBD1 is a possible D gene (5 bases). This CDR3 region has 15 residues. Trimming cost V 0 bases and J 3 bases, with 11 bases left between them. From germline, CDR1 is GTSNPN and CDR2 SVGIG (reference sequence). The CDR3 DNA reads TGTGCCTGGAGTGTAAGTCGCAGGGACACCGGGGAGCTGTTTTTT. Residues: CAWSVSRRDTGELFF.

V gene TRBV9 combines with J gene TRBJ1-6; the match to TRBD1 covers 7 bases. The CDR3 contains 15 residues. Unmatched junction bases numbered 10, after V lost 3 bases and J lost 10 bases. Per germline, CDR1 SGDLS and CDR2 YYNGEE. CDR3 sequence: CASSEGGQVGSPLHF. In nucleotides, the CDR3 is TGTGCCAGCAGCGAGGGAGGACAGGTGGGCTCACCCCTCCACTTT. Complete variable domain (other parts from reference TRBV9 and TRBJ1-6): DSGVTQTPKHLITATGQRVTLRCSPRSGDLSVYWYQQSLDQGLQFLIQYYNGEERAKGNILERFSAQQFPDLHSELNLSSLELGDSALYFCASSEGGQVGSPLHFGNGTRLTVT.

This rearrangement joins TRBV7-8 to TRBJ2-7, with 13 nucleotides matching TRBD2. The germline V gene has CDR1 SGHVS and CDR2 FQNEAQ. V lost 5 bases, J lost 3 bases, and 10 bases stayed unmatched. The CDR3 length is 17 residues. The CDR3 is CASSALGLAGDNYEQYF. DNA for the CDR3: TGTGCCAGCAGCGCGCTCGGACTAGCGGGGGATAACTACGAGCAGTACTTC.

The V and J genes are TRBV30 and TRBJ2-3; TRBD2 matches 7 bases. J was trimmed by 6 bases and V by 7 bases; bases with no gene match: 10. The CDR3 is 13 amino acids. Germline V gene data show CDR1 as GTSNPN and CDR2 as SVGIG (reference sequence). The CDR3 coding sequence is TGTGCCTTCGCAGGGAGGGTAGCCGATACGCAGTATTTT. It encodes CAFAGRVADTQYF.

The chain links TRBV18 to TRBJ1-1, with 10 bases matching TRBD1. V shed 4 bases, J shed 5 bases, and the junction held 4 bases outside the gene matches. The CDR3 loop spans 14 amino acids. CDR1 and CDR2 (germline): KGHSH, LQKENI. The CDR3 sequence: CASSLGGQGTEAFF. The CDR3 DNA follows: TGTGCCAGCTCACTGGGGGGACAGGGGACTGAAGCTTTCTTT.

The chain joins TRBV15 to TRBJ2-7; unclear D gene. Trimming stripped 1 base from V and 2 bases from J, with 9 bases between. This CDR3 has 14 residues. Per the germline V gene, CDR1 is LNHNV and CDR2 is YYDKDF (reference sequence). CDR3 sequence: CATSRAGGAYEQYF. CDR3 in DNA: TGTGCCACCAGCAGAGCGGGTGGGGCCTACGAGCAGTACTTC.

This rearrangement joins TRBV19 to TRBJ2-7; 7 positions agree with TRBD2. V lost 5 bases to trimming and J lost 0 bases; unmatched junction nucleotides: 7. Germline CDR1 reads LNHDA; CDR2 reads SQIVND (reference sequence). The CDR3 sequence is 15 residues long. The CDR3 loop reads CASSPTSPSSYEQYF. For the CDR3, the DNA is TGTGCCAGTAGTCCGACTAGCCCTAGCTCCTACGAGCAGTACTTC. The variable domain in full, with the rest retrieved from reference TRBV19 and TRBJ2-7, is DGGITQSPKYLFRKEGQNVTLSCEQNLNHDAMYWYRQDPGQGLRLIYYSQIVNDFQKGDIAEGYSVSREKKESFPLTVTSAQKNPTAFYLCASSPTSPSSYEQYFGPGTRLTVT.

This clone was recorded once. A read error may produce the germline difference seen at one junction end. The V gene is TRBV6-5, the J gene TRBJ2-7; weak D call: TRBD1 (5 bases). Germline CDR1 MNHEY, CDR2 SVGAGI. This CDR3 comprises 13 residues. This chain's CDR3 is CASSDSRVIEQYF. The CDR3 DNA is TGTGCCAGCAGTGACTCCAGGGTTATAGAGCAGTACTTC.

The J gene is TRBJ2-1, the V gene TRBV28; 14 positions match TRBD2. This CDR3 contains 15 residues. Trimming cost V 6 bases and J 8 bases; bases outside gene matches: 6. Germline V gene lookup returns CDR1 MDHEN and CDR2 SYDVKM. In DNA form, the CDR3 reads TGTGCCAGCAGGGGACTAGCGGGGGAGTGGTATGAGCAGTTCTTC. It is translated as CASRGLAGEWYEQFF.

The chain employs TRBV6-6 and TRBJ1-2; D is unresolved. This CDR3 has 14 amino acids. Germline CDR1 is MNHNY and CDR2 is SVGAGI (reference sequence). The V and J ends lost 6 bases and 2 bases respectively, with 13 bases between them. For the CDR3, the DNA is TGTGCCAGCAGGAAGGACGGACCCAACTATGGCTACACCTTC. Translating it yields CASRKDGPNYGYTF.

The chain combines TRBV28 with TRBJ1-2; D possibly corresponds to TRBD1 (5 bases). Germline V CDR1 and CDR2: MDHEN, SYDVKM. Trimming shortened V by 6 bases and J by 1 base, and 9 bases separated the two germline ends. The CDR3 extends over 13 amino acids. The CDR3 region has the DNA TGTGCCAGCAGGCTAAGGGGTAACTATGGCTACACCTTC. Protein sequence: CASRLRGNYGYTF.

The chain is built from TRBV20-1 and TRBJ2-6; no definite D call. Per germline, CDR1 DFQATT and CDR2 SNEGSKA (reference sequence). The CDR3 has 16 amino acids. Trimming removed 3 bases at V and 1 base at J, with 13 bases between. CDR3 region: CSASIPGMSGANVLTF. DNA of the CDR3: TGCAGTGCTAGTATTCCCGGTATGTCTGGGGCCAACGTCCTGACTTTC.

The chain joins TRBV5-8 to TRBJ2-5; D gene ambiguous. Trimming removed 4 bases at V and 5 bases at J, with 9 bases between. Germline V gene sequence: CDR1 SGHTS, CDR2 YDEGEE. This CDR3 contains 12 residues. This CDR3 reads CASSPKAETQYF. The DNA for the CDR3 is TGTGCCAGCAGCCCTAAGGCGGAGACCCAGTACTTC.

V and J are TRBV5-1 and TRBJ2-1, with no clear D. The ends were cut back, 5 bases at V and 5 bases at J, with 17 bases in the middle. The CDR3 totals 15 residues. CDR1 and CDR2 (germline): SGHRS, YFSETQ. The CDR3 DNA sequence: TGCGCCAGCAGGGCCCAAACCTCCACGGACAATGAGCAGTTCTTC. As protein: CASRAQTSTDNEQFF.

The rearrangement links TRBV27 to TRBJ2-1; 9 nucleotides align to TRBD1. With 10 bases clipped from V and 8 bases from J, the junction kept 9 bases outside the gene matches. Looked up from germline, CDR1 is MNHEY and CDR2 is SMNVEV (reference sequence). The CDR3 covers 13 residues. CDR3 sequence (DNA): TGTGCCACCCGGGACAGGGTACTCGATGAGCAGTTCTTC. Translated: CATRDRVLDEQFF.

V usage is TRBV6-2 or TRBV6-3 and J usage is TRBJ1-5; D remains unclear. This CDR3 is 15 amino acids long. CDR1 and CDR2 from the germline V gene are MNHEY and SVGEGT. The V and J ends lost 2 bases and 0 bases respectively, with 8 bases between them. Written as DNA, the CDR3 is TGTGCCAGCAGTTACGCCAGTTATAGCAATCAGCCCCAGCATTTT. Its protein product is CASSYASYSNQPQHF.

This chain uses TRBV7-2 with TRBJ2-2; tentatively, D is TRBD2 (6 bases). The germline V gene encodes CDR1 SGHTA and CDR2 FQGNSA. V gave up 1 base and J gave up 0 bases, with 9 bases separating them. This CDR3 region has 16 residues. CDR3 residues: CASSLVGGPNTGELFF. The CDR3 DNA follows: TGTGCCAGCAGCTTAGTCGGGGGACCGAACACCGGGGAGCTGTTTTTT.

The chain joins TRBV7-3 to TRBJ2-5, with 10 bases aligning to TRBD2. Germline assignment: CDR1 SGHTA and CDR2 FQGTGA. CDR3 length: 15 amino acids. Unmatched junction bases numbered 4, after V lost 1 base and J lost 5 bases. CDR3 sequence (DNA): TGTGCCAGCAGCTTAAAAGCGGGGGGGCCCGAGACCCAGTACTTC. Its translation: CASSLKAGGPETQYF.

The rearrangement joins TRBV5-6 to TRBJ2-5; D is ambiguous. Germline V gene data show CDR1 as SGHDT and CDR2 as YYEEEE. Deletions cut 5 bases from V and 7 bases from J, with 18 bases between. The CDR3 is 14 amino acids. The CDR3 protein is CASSEPLTAGTQYF. The CDR3 DNA reads TGTGCCAGCAGTGAACCCCTGACTGCAGGGACCCAGTACTTC.

The chain links TRBV5-1 to TRBJ2-2; D ambiguous. Germline V gene sequence: CDR1 SGHRS, CDR2 YFSETQ. Trimming removed 6 bases at V and 7 bases at J, with 7 bases between. The CDR3 loop spans 11 amino acids. Here the CDR3 reads CASMQGGELFF. The CDR3 DNA reads TGCGCCAGCATGCAAGGCGGGGAGCTGTTTTTT. Full variable domain (rest looked up from reference TRBV5-1 and TRBJ2-2): KAGVTQTPRYLIKTRGQQVTLSCSPISGHRSVSWYQQTPGQGLQFLFEYFSETQRNKGNFPGRFSGRQFSNSRSEMNVSTLELGDSALYLCASMQGGELFFGEGSRLTVL.

This rearrangement joins TRBV19 to TRBJ1-5, with TRBD1 identical over 7 bases. Germline CDR1 reads LNHDA; CDR2 reads SQIVND (reference sequence). The CDR3 is 15 amino acids. Trimming cost V 1 base and J 4 bases; bases outside gene matches: 4. CDR3 bases: TGTGCCAGTAGTATAGCGACAGGGCGGAATCAGCCCCAGCATTTT. Residues: CASSIATGRNQPQHF. Drawing the rest from reference TRBV19 and TRBJ1-5, the complete variable domain is DGGITQSPKYLFRKEGQNVTLSCEQNLNHDAMYWYRQDPGQGLRLIYYSQIVNDFQKGDIAEGYSVSREKKESFPLTVTSAQKNPTAFYLCASSIATGRNQPQHFGDGTRLSIL.

The chain couples TRBV3-1 (or the pseudogene TRBV3-2) to TRBJ2-3; tentatively, D is TRBD2 (6 bases). V lost 6 bases to trimming and J lost 1 base, with 11 bases between them. Germline-derived CDR1 and CDR2 are LGHDT and YNNKEL (reference sequence). The CDR3 spans 14 residues. The chain's CDR3 is CASRRDGRTDTQYF. For the CDR3, the DNA is TGTGCCAGCAGGCGGGACGGTCGCACAGATACGCAGTATTTT.

The chain employs TRBV9 and TRBJ2-7, with no clear D. Germline CDR1 and CDR2: SGDLS and YYNGEE. V was cut by 3 bases and J by 5 bases, with 18 bases left in between. The CDR3 totals 15 residues. The CDR3 DNA sequence: TGTGCCAGCAGCGCCTCCGGGCCAAGTGGCCACGAGCAGTACTTC. Its translation is CASSASGPSGHEQYF.

This clone turned up a few times. CDR3 DNA sequence: TGCAGCGTTTGGACTAGCTGGGACGAGCAGTACTTC. Its translation is CSVWTSWDEQYF. V and J are TRBV29-1 and TRBJ2-7, with 8 bases aligning to TRBD2. CDR1 is SQVTM, CDR2 ANQGSEA, per germline. This CDR3 has 12 residues. With 5 bases clipped from V and 5 bases from J, the junction kept 5 bases outside the gene matches.

In DNA, the CDR3 is TGTGCCAGCAGTTCCACAGGGGGCGCAGGCGGGGAGCTGTTTTTT. Translation: CASSSTGGAGGELFF. The chain links TRBV11-3 to TRBJ2-2, with 9 bases aligning to TRBD1. CDR3 length: 15 amino acids. CDR1 is SGHNT and CDR2 is YENEEA in the germline V gene. V lost 6 bases, J lost 7 bases, and 9 bases stayed unmatched.